This paragraph reports one T cell receptor (beta chain). The sample originates from a study of T cell responses to AZD1222 COVID-19 vaccine. Method: immunoSEQ multiplex PCR; TCRdb's copy keeps in-frame clones and lacks some. Among over 120,000 clones listed, over 85% were seen once. V lost 8 bases to trimming and J lost 2 bases; unmatched junction nucleotides: 6. CDR3 length: 13 amino acids. CDR1 GTSNPN and CDR2 SVGIG come from the germline V gene (reference sequence). Combined were second doses at about 4 or about 12 weeks. The chain links TRBV30 to TRBJ1-2; 9 bases map to TRBD1. This TCR was recovered from an adult who received the AZD1222 COVID-19 vaccine. This material consisted of peripheral blood, taken 28 days after the second AZD1222 dose. CDR3 region: CAANRGLNYGYTF. The CDR3 nucleotides read TGTGCCGCCAACAGGGGGCTAAACTATGGCTACACCTTC.